The rows below give T cell receptor beta chains drawn from one sample of a study of CD8 T cells in Susac syndrome. TCRdb itself ran the immunoSEQ multiplex PCR reads through MiXCR, one entry per CDR3 protein. In the table there are 150,000 or so distinct CDR3 sequences, 95% to 96% of which are singletons. What was sequenced was CD8+ T cells from PBMCs. The receptors come from a human donor with multiple sclerosis. Each CDR3 is given with its conserved first and last residue. D genes are given only for firm matches. Expanded clones get a size class; other rows say once, few or many, or leave the size out.

J: TRBJ1-1; V: TRBV20-1; size: once; D: .; DNA: TGCAGTGCACCGACAGCATACATGAACACTGAAGCTTTCTTT; CDR3: CSAPTAYMNTEAFF
J: TRBJ2-7; V: TRBV12-3/TRBV12-4; size: .; D: .; DNA: TGTGCCAGCAGTTCCAGTCCGGCGACGGGGGAGCAGTACTTC; CDR3: CASSSSPATGEQYF
J: TRBJ1-5; V: TRBV6-5; size: few; D: .; DNA: TGTGCCAGCAGCTTCAACAGGGATCAGCCCCAGCATTTT; CDR3: CASSFNRDQPQHF
J: TRBJ2-1; V: TRBV19; size: .; D: TRBD1; DNA: TGTGCCAGTAGTATGAAGACAGGGGAGCAGTTCTTC; CDR3: CASSMKTGEQFF
J: TRBJ2-1; V: TRBV6-5; size: .; D: .; DNA: TGTGCCAGCAGTTCCGTACAGGGCTCCTACAATGAGCAGTTCTTC; CDR3: CASSSVQGSYNEQFF
J: TRBJ1-5; V: TRBV27; size: .; D: TRBD1; DNA: TGTGCCAGCAGTCCAGGGGGGGCTAGCAATCAGCCCCAGCATTTT; CDR3: CASSPGGASNQPQHF
J: TRBJ2-7; V: TRBV3-1; size: few; D: .; DNA: TGTGCCAGCAGCCAAGAAACCTCCAGCGGGTTAGAGCAGTACTTC; CDR3: CASSQETSSGLEQYF
J: TRBJ1-1; V: TRBV20-1; size: .; D: .; DNA: TGCAGTGCCTGGACAGTTCACACGGCTGAAGCTTTCTTT; CDR3: CSAWTVHTAEAFF
J: TRBJ2-7; V: TRBV30; size: .; D: .; DNA: TGTGCCTGGAGTGGGATCAAAGCCTACGAGCAGTACTTC; CDR3: CAWSGIKAYEQYF
J: TRBJ2-5; V: TRBV7-9; size: .; D: .; DNA: TGTGCCAGCCGCGAGACTACGGACTTTCAAGAGACCCAGTACTTC; CDR3: CASRETTDFQETQYF